A selection of T cell receptor beta chains follows, all from one sample in a study of blood T cell repertoires in COVID-19. Measured with immunoSEQ multiplex PCR; TCRdb has only the in-frame clones, and not every one. Here the sample spans 71,000 or so clones, 70% to 85% being singletons. Specimen: peripheral blood. The receptor set was obtained from a man between 65 and 79 years old with acute or convalescent COVID-19. Each CDR3 is given with its conserved first and last residue. Fields, in order: V gene, J gene, CDR3 length, CDR3 protein.

V: TRBV25-1
J: TRBJ2-7
length: 16
CDR3: CASSEYSAVGTYEQYF

V: TRBV6-5
J: TRBJ1-4
length: 16
CDR3: CASSSRRQGIREKLFF

V: TRBV5-1
J: TRBJ2-3
length: 15
CDR3: CASSSLAGPGGTQYF

V: TRBV5-1
J: TRBJ1-2
length: 14
CDR3: CASSLGGDRYGYTF

V: TRBV5-1
J: TRBJ1-5
length: 14
CDR3: CASSFGDSNQPQHF

V: TRBV5-4
J: TRBJ2-5
length: 16
CDR3: CASSLEAGLAEETQYF

V: TRBV3-1/TRBV3-2
J: TRBJ2-7
length: 14
CDR3: CASSYGQGNYEQYF

V: TRBV14
J: TRBJ2-1
length: 14
CDR3: CASSPGGLYNEQFF

V: TRBV5-1
J: TRBJ2-2
length: 15
CDR3: CASSGTSGSPGELFF

V: TRBV5-1
J: TRBJ1-4
length: 15
CDR3: CASSASGTANEKLFF

V: TRBV27
J: TRBJ2-1
length: 16
CDR3: CASTKEAGVKRNEQFF

V: TRBV19
J: TRBJ2-1
length: 13
CDR3: CASEGLARLGQFF

V: TRBV14
J: TRBJ1-4
length: 16
CDR3: CASSQRQGARSEKLFF

V: TRBV19
J: TRBJ1-2
length: 13
CDR3: CASVKTDDYGYTF

V: TRBV18
J: TRBJ2-1
length: 16
CDR3: CASSEDRGLVYNEQFF

V: TRBV27
J: TRBJ2-5
length: 16
CDR3: CASSTEGASGSETQYF

V: TRBV19
J: TRBJ1-5
length: 12
CDR3: CASRTGNQPQHF

V: TRBV19
J: TRBJ1-1
length: 17
CDR3: CASSIEGQGAMNTEAFF

V: TRBV9
J: TRBJ2-1
length: 15
CDR3: CASSAQGSSYNEQFF

V: TRBV18
J: TRBJ2-3
length: 12
CDR3: CASSPGADTQYF

V: TRBV18
J: TRBJ2-7
length: 13
CDR3: CASSTITQDEQYF

V: TRBV5-5
J: TRBJ1-1
length: 14
CDR3: CASSSPGHANEAFF

V: TRBV3-1/TRBV3-2
J: TRBJ2-1
length: 14
CDR3: CASSRTTRHDEQFF

V: TRBV9
J: TRBJ2-3
length: 13
CDR3: CAIQAGSTDTQYF

V: TRBV5-4
J: TRBJ2-1
length: 15
CDR3: CASSLRTGGFNEQFF

V: TRBV19
J: TRBJ1-1
length: 15
CDR3: CASSISGTGGTEAFF

V: TRBV7-9
J: TRBJ1-1
length: 14
CDR3: CASSLGGVNTEAFF

V: TRBV19
J: TRBJ1-1
length: 18
CDR3: CASSTPTRQGALGTEAFF

V: TRBV12-3/TRBV12-4
J: TRBJ2-3
length: 12
CDR3: CASSFSTDTQYF

V: TRBV27
J: TRBJ1-4
length: 13
CDR3: CASSLGGNEKLFF

V: TRBV7-2
J: TRBJ1-1
length: 14
CDR3: CASSLKGGQGEAFF

V: TRBV18
J: TRBJ2-1
length: 16
CDR3: CASSPGTGGRRNEQFF

V: TRBV10-1
J: TRBJ2-5
length: 19
CDR3: CASSESGGTRSEAGETQYF

V: TRBV28
J: TRBJ2-5
length: 13
CDR3: CASSRRSIETQYF

V: TRBV10-3
J: TRBJ2-2
length: 16
CDR3: CAISEYIGQNTGELFF

V: TRBV29-1
J: TRBJ2-3
length: 13
CDR3: CSVAVTSTDTQYF

V: TRBV19
J: TRBJ2-4
length: 16
CDR3: CASRGTWTGGKNIQYF

V: TRBV7-2
J: TRBJ2-1
length: 15
CDR3: CASSQRTSGYNEQFF

V: TRBV6-5
J: TRBJ1-1
length: 15
CDR3: CASRRSGTGNTEAFF

V: TRBV4-2
J: TRBJ2-5
length: 15
CDR3: CASSQGRDREETQYF

V: TRBV6-5
J: TRBJ2-3
length: 16
CDR3: CASSSGTSGRVDTQYF

V: TRBV9
J: TRBJ1-1
length: 15
CDR3: CASSVTAAPKTEAFF

V: TRBV15
J: TRBJ1-5
length: 16
CDR3: CATSRPDRVGTQPQHF

V: TRBV12-3/TRBV12-4
J: TRBJ1-1
length: 11
CDR3: CAISDRGEAFF

V: TRBV5-1
J: TRBJ2-2
length: 14
CDR3: CASSFGGRAGELFF

V: TRBV18
J: TRBJ2-2
length: 17
CDR3: CASSSGLGTMRTGELFF

V: TRBV10-3
J: TRBJ1-1
length: 17
CDR3: CAISESGGRGLNTEAFF

V: TRBV28
J: TRBJ1-2
length: 15
CDR3: CASSQGTGGMNGYTF

V: TRBV5-1
J: TRBJ1-1
length: 15
CDR3: CASTEAASKGTEAFF

V: TRBV10-3
J: TRBJ2-7
length: 16
CDR3: CAISEPKGLAGYEQYF

V: TRBV6-5
J: TRBJ1-5
length: 15
CDR3: CASSPTGPGNQPQHF

V: TRBV6-6
J: TRBJ1-1
length: 16
CDR3: CASRQPPGGGNTEAFF

V: TRBV28
J: TRBJ1-2
length: 14
CDR3: CASSLQGVGRGYTF

V: TRBV12-3/TRBV12-4
J: TRBJ2-7
length: 12
CDR3: CASSYTLAEQYF

V: TRBV7-8
J: TRBJ2-4
length: 16
CDR3: CASSLAGLLAKNIQYF

V: TRBV28
J: TRBJ2-1
length: 15
CDR3: CASSSHRVTYNEQFF

V: TRBV10-3
J: TRBJ2-3
length: 14
CDR3: CAMGLAGEGDTQYF

V: TRBV5-1
J: TRBJ2-7
length: 14
CDR3: CASTTIEGVYEQYF

V: TRBV5-1
J: TRBJ2-3
length: 14
CDR3: CASKRGPSTDTQYF